The 4 T cell receptor beta chains below come from one sample, sequenced in a study of blood T cell repertoires in COVID-19. Produced via immunoSEQ multiplex PCR; TCRdb's table is partial and in-frame only. The sample consists of around 500,000 clones, 88% of them appearing once. Input material: PBMCs or T cells enriched from blood (not recorded which). The origin of the receptors is a woman aged 55 to 70 who had recovered from COVID-19.

V and J are TRBV2 and TRBJ1-4; no clear D. The CDR3 loop spans 12 amino acids. Germline CDR1 and CDR2: SNHLY and FYNNEI. Deletions cut 0 bases from V and 11 bases from J, with 7 bases between. The CDR3 loop is CASSEAGEKLFF. The CDR3 region has the DNA TGTGCCAGCAGTGAAGCAGGAGAGAAACTGTTTTTT.

The V call is TRBV6-5, the J call TRBJ1-5; TRBD1 might be the D (6 bases). Germline V CDR1 and CDR2: MNHEY, SVGAGI. CDR3 length: 12 residues. V shed 6 bases and J shed 7 bases, with 10 bases lying between them. The CDR3 DNA reads as TGTGCCAGCAGGACAGGAGGACAGCCCCAGCATTTT. Translated: CASRTGGQPQHF.

This clone was detected only once. The J gene is TRBJ1-5, the V gene TRBV7-9; weak D call: TRBD1 (5 bases). In germline, CDR1 is SEHNR, CDR2 FQNEAQ (reference sequence). Trimming left V 3 bases short and J 3 bases short, with 9 bases between. This CDR3 region has 14 residues. As DNA, the CDR3 is TGTGCCAGCAGCTTGGGCAGGGACAATCAGCCCCAGCATTTT. This codes for CASSLGRDNQPQHF. Variable domain in full (rest from reference TRBV7-9 and TRBJ1-5): DTGVSQNPRHKITKRGQNVTFRCDPISEHNRLYWYRQTLGQGPEFLTYFQNEAQLEKSRLLSDRFSAERPKGSFSTLEIQRTEQGDSAMYLCASSLGRDNQPQHFGDGTRLSIL.

CDR3 bases: TGCGCCAGCAGCTTGGCCGGGACACCCTTTGGAAACACCATATATTTT. This gives the protein CASSLAGTPFGNTIYF. The chain links TRBV5-1 to TRBJ1-3, with D tentatively TRBD1 (6 bases). V lost 0 bases and J lost 3, with 13 bases in between. Germline lookup yields CDR1 SGHRS and CDR2 YFSETQ. The CDR3 spans 16 residues.